One and the same sample provided the 19 T cell receptor beta chains below, sequenced in a study of OX40 agonist ivuxolimab in advanced cancers. Libraries were built with the immunoSEQ multiplex PCR assay. This is the immuneACCESS table as TCRdb keeps it, with only in-frame sequences that have V and J called. A part of the clones is gone; compared with another copy, unresolved V genes explain less than half, and the rest is unexplained. In all, the sample holds around 70,000 clones, and approximately 86% of those were seen once. Around 1.8% of the sample comes from the top ten. Here the sequenced sample was CD4+ or CD8+ T cells sorted from blood, taken in a trial of the OX40 agonist ivuxolimab. Receptors originate from an adult with an advanced solid tumor such as melanoma, head and neck, liver or kidney cancer.

This chain uses TRBV5-8 with TRBJ2-1; D is unclear. V was pared by 0 bases and J by 6 bases, with 4 bases between. Germline V lookup: CDR1 SGHTS, CDR2 YDEGEE. This CDR3 is 12 amino acids long. CDR3: CASSLVRNEQFF. In nucleotides, the CDR3 is TGTGCCAGCAGCTTGGTGCGCAATGAGCAGTTCTTC. The entire variable domain, with the rest obtained from reference TRBV5-8 and TRBJ2-1, is as follows: EAGVTQSPTHLIKTRGQQATLRCSPISGHTSVYWYQQALGLGLQFLLWYDEGEERNRGNFPPRFSGRQFPNYSSELNVNALELEDSALYLCASSLVRNEQFFGPGTRLTVL.

This clone was observed a single time. The J gene is TRBJ1-2, the V gene TRBV7-3; D may be TRBD1 (6 bases). V was cut by 0 bases and J by 5 bases, with 10 bases left in between. Per germline, CDR1 SGHTA and CDR2 FQGTGA. The CDR3 is 14 amino acids. The CDR3 protein is CASSLTGRGYGYTF. The CDR3 DNA sequence: TGTGCCAGCAGCTTAACGGGCAGGGGATATGGCTACACCTTC.

This clone has just one count. This chain connects TRBV7-8 to TRBJ2-3; weak D call: TRBD2 (6 bases). CDR3 size: 16 residues. V was shortened by 6 bases and J by 0 bases, with 16 bases between the two germline ends. Germline values: CDR1 SGHVS, CDR2 FQNEAQ. CDR3 amino acids: CASRGPAGSSTDTQYF. The DNA of the CDR3 is TGTGCCAGCAGGGGTCCGGCGGGGTCCAGCACAGATACGCAGTATTTT.

The rearrangement links TRBV6-6 to TRBJ1-5; tentatively, D is TRBD1 (5 bases). The CDR3 contains 13 residues. V dropped 7 bases and J dropped 4 bases, with 11 bases sitting between them. In germline, CDR1 is MNHNY, CDR2 SVGAGI (reference sequence). The CDR3 region is CASNRRPNQPQHF. CDR3 in DNA: TGTGCCAGCAACAGGCGGCCAAATCAGCCCCAGCATTTT.

The CDR3 loop reads CAWSADRVGSPLHF. The CDR3 DNA reads as TGTGCCTGGAGTGCTGACAGGGTCGGATCACCCCTCCACTTT. This chain connects TRBV30 to TRBJ1-6; 7 nucleotides match TRBD1. There are 14 residues in the CDR3. Germline-derived CDR1 and CDR2 are GTSNPN and SVGIG (reference sequence). V dropped 1 base and J dropped 10; count of bases not matched to a gene: 7.

The rearrangement uses TRBV10-3 and TRBJ1-2, with 8 positions matching TRBD1. The CDR3 runs to 13 residues. Trimming removed 3 bases from V and 8 bases from J; junction bases left unmatched: 5. Per germline, CDR1 ENHRY and CDR2 SYGVKD. The CDR3 sequence is CAISDGTGYGYTF. The DNA of the CDR3 is TGTGCCATCAGTGACGGGACAGGCTACGGCTACACCTTC.

The V and J genes are TRBV7-3 and TRBJ2-5; perhaps TRBD2 as D (5 bases). This CDR3 is 16 amino acids long. The V end lost 2 bases, the J end lost 4 bases, and 17 bases lay between the germline ends. CDR1 and CDR2 from the germline V gene are SGHTA and FQGTGA. The CDR3 here is CASSLSASSSLETQYF. CDR3 nucleotides: TGTGCCAGCAGCTTATCAGCGTCTAGCTCCCTAGAGACCCAGTACTTC.

The chain uses TRBV7-9 and TRBJ1-2, with 7 nucleotides matching TRBD1. Trimming removed 1 base from V and 3 bases from J; junction bases left unmatched: 5. This CDR3 spans 15 amino acids. Germline V gene data show CDR1 as SEHNR and CDR2 as FQNEAQ (reference sequence). CDR3 DNA: TGTGCCAGCAGCTTAGGACAGGGTAGAGACTATGGCTACACCTTC. Its translation is CASSLGQGRDYGYTF. Together with reference TRBV7-9 and TRBJ1-2, the CDR3 gives the full variable domain: DTGVSQNPRHKITKRGQNVTFRCDPISEHNRLYWYRQTLGQGPEFLTYFQNEAQLEKSRLLSDRFSAERPKGSFSTLEIQRTEQGDSAMYLCASSLGQGRDYGYTFGSGTRLTVV.

The genes are TRBV7-6 and TRBJ2-7; D not certain. Trimming left V 3 bases short and J 2 bases short, with 8 bases between. The CDR3 is 13 residues long. Germline V lookup: CDR1 SGHVS, CDR2 FNYEAQ. Here the CDR3 reads CASSLVVTYEQYF. Here the CDR3 DNA reads TGTGCCAGCAGCTTGGTCGTCACCTACGAGCAGTACTTC.

CDR3 in amino acids: CASSTGHGNEQFF. The CDR3 nucleotides read TGTGCCAGCAGTACGGGACACGGCAATGAGCAGTTCTTC. The V call is TRBV6-4, the J call TRBJ2-1; a possible D gene is TRBD1 (6 bases). Germline lookup yields CDR1 MRHNA and CDR2 SNTAGT. The CDR3 extends over 13 amino acids. Trimming stripped 5 bases from V and 6 bases from J, with 11 bases between.

The CDR3 protein is CASSEARDSYGYTF. CDR3 nucleotide sequence: TGTGCCAGCAGTGAGGCCCGTGACTCCTATGGCTACACCTTC. The chain carries TRBV2 and TRBJ1-2, with D unclear. Trimming removed 3 bases at V and 4 bases at J, with 12 bases between. This CDR3 region has 14 residues. Germline V gives CDR1 SNHLY, CDR2 FYNNEI.

The chain carries TRBV19 and TRBJ1-2; D remains unclear. V gave up 4 bases and J gave up 0 bases, with 9 bases separating them. Per germline, CDR1 LNHDA and CDR2 SQIVND (reference sequence). CDR3 length equals 14 residues. The CDR3 is CASSTVGANYGYTF. As DNA, the CDR3 is TGTGCCAGTAGTACGGTCGGGGCTAACTATGGCTACACCTTC.

This clone was detected only a few times. The chain recombines TRBV2 with TRBJ1-5; D may be TRBD1 (5 bases). The germline V gene has CDR1 SNHLY and CDR2 FYNNEI. This CDR3 comprises 15 residues. V lost 2 bases, J lost 2 bases, and 10 bases lay in between. This CDR3 reads CASSESGQRNQPQHF. The CDR3 nucleotides are TGTGCCAGCAGTGAATCAGGGCAACGCAATCAGCCCCAGCATTTT.

The chain joins TRBV7-9 to TRBJ2-3; TRBD2 matches at 11 bases. V lost 0 bases, J lost 2 bases, and 4 bases stayed unmatched. Germline CDR1 SEHNR, CDR2 FQNEAQ (reference sequence). The CDR3 has 17 amino acids. The CDR3 sequence is CASSLATSGALTDTQYF. CDR3 nucleotides: TGTGCCAGCAGCTTAGCGACTAGCGGGGCTCTCACAGATACGCAGTATTTT.

This chain uses TRBV11-2 with TRBJ2-7, with 11 bases matching TRBD2. Germline V gives CDR1 SGHAT, CDR2 FQNNGV. V gave up 2 bases and J gave up 2 bases; unmatched junction bases: 8. The CDR3 spans 17 residues. CDR3: CASSLSTSGSRAYEQYF. In nucleotides, the CDR3 is TGTGCCAGCAGCTTAAGCACTAGCGGGAGTAGGGCCTACGAGCAGTACTTC.

The chain has TRBV13 and TRBJ1-1, with TRBD1 identical over 9 bases. Trimming at V came to 3 bases and at J to 0 bases, leaving 14 bases not matched to a gene. The germline gives CDR1 PRHDT, CDR2 FYEKMQ (reference sequence). The CDR3 sequence is 19 residues long. The CDR3 nucleotides read TGTGCCAGCAGCTTCCGGGACAGGGCCTTCCCCTCCATGAACACTGAAGCTTTCTTT. The encoded protein is CASSFRDRAFPSMNTEAFF. Variable domain in full (rest from reference TRBV13 and TRBJ1-1): AAGVIQSPRHLIKEKRETATLKCYPIPRHDTVYWYQQGPGQDPQFLISFYEKMQSDKGSIPDRFSAQQFSDYHSELNMSSLELGDSALYFCASSFRDRAFPSMNTEAFFGQGTRLTVV.

In this sample, this clone turned up once. This chain joins TRBV10-3 and TRBJ2-5, with TRBD1 matching 12 bases. The germline V gene has CDR1 ENHRY and CDR2 SYGVKD. V shed 6 bases, J shed 5 bases, and the junction held 7 bases outside the gene matches. The CDR3 loop spans 15 amino acids. The CDR3 here is CAISPGQGARETQYF. The CDR3, as DNA: TGTGCCATCAGCCCGGGACAGGGGGCGCGGGAGACCCAGTACTTC.

V and J are TRBV5-4 and TRBJ1-2; 9 bases agree with TRBD1. V trimming: 2 bases; J trimming: 4 bases; junction bases outside the gene matches: 6. The CDR3 spans 15 residues. Germline V CDR1 and CDR2: SGHNT, YYREEE (reference sequence). Written as DNA, the CDR3 is TGTGCCAGCAGCTTACAGGGGGCCAACTCCTATGGCTACACCTTC. Encoded protein: CASSLQGANSYGYTF.

J is TRBJ2-4 and V is TRBV5-4; 10 bases map to TRBD1. With 3 bases clipped from V and 9 bases from J, the junction kept 9 bases outside the gene matches. The CDR3 spans 15 residues. CDR1 is SGHNT and CDR2 is YYREEE in the germline V gene (reference sequence). The CDR3 loop is CASSSTGTGESIQYF. CDR3 sequence (DNA): TGTGCCAGCAGCTCTACCGGGACAGGGGAAAGCATTCAGTACTTC.